Described below is a single T cell receptor (beta chain) sequence and its context. Its specificity is not known. Making the TCR beta libraries involved quantitative 5'-RACE with molecular barcodes. TCRdb recomputed calls from the 5' RACE reads with MiXCR, one row per CDR3 protein. Of around 480,000 distinct CDR3 sequences listed, over 15% are singletons. V dropped 1 base and J dropped 5 bases, with 14 bases sitting between them. The CDR3 length is 15 residues. Germline-derived CDR1 and CDR2 are MGHDK and SYGVNS. The record originates from a study of CD8 T cells in ankylosing spondylitis. Overall study results and limits: What seemed typical of ankylosing spondylitis blood was a TCR beta motif built from roughly eight highly homologous variants.

This sequence originates from a male donor with ankylosing spondylitis. Input material: blood, either unsorted or a sorted T cell fraction (not recorded which). This rearrangement joins TRBV25-1 to TRBJ2-5; a weak D match, TRBD1 (7 bases). The CDR3 sequence: CASSEFVTGRETQYF. The CDR3, as DNA: TGTGCCAGCAGTGAATTTGTGACAGGGAGGGAGACCCAGTACTTC.